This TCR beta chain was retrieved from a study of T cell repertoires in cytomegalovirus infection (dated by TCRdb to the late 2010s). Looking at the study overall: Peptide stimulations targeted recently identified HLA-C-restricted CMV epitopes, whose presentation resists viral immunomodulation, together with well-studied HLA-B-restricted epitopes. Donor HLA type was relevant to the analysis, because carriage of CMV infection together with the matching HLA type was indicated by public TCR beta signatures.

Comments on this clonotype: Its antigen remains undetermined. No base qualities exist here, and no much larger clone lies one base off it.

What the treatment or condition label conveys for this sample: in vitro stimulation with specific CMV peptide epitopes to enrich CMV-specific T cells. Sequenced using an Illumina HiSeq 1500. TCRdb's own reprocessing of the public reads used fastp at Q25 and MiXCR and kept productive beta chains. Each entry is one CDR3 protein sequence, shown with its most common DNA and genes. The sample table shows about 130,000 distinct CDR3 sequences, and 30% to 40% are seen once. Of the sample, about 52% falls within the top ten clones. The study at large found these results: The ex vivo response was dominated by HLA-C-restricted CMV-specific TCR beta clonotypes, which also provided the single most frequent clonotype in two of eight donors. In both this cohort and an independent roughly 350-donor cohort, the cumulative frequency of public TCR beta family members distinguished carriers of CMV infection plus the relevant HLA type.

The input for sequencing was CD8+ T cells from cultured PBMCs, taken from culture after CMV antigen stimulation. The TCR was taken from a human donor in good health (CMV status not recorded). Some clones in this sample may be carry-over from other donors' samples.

The sequence in DNA is TGTGCCAGCAGCCGGGACAGAGAGAACGAGCAGTACTTC. Its protein reads: CASSRDRENEQYF. The V and J genes are TRBV7-6 and TRBJ2-7; 7 bases in the middle match TRBD1. The CDR3 starts with the cysteine, ends with the phenylalanine, and has 13 residues. The read is trimmed to its CDR3 DNA, 39 bases read in frame from base 1. Looking up the germline V gene yields CDR1 SGHVS and CDR2 FNYEAQ. V is pruned by 5 bases and J by 5 bases, leaving 6 bases of the junction without a gene match.